Each of the 2 T cell receptor beta chains below was sequenced from the same sample in a study of shared clonotypes between healthy human individuals. The method was immunoSEQ multiplex PCR; TCRdb's version includes in-frame clones alone and lacks a portion of them. The table lists around 430,000 clones, about four fifths of them singletons. Material for sequencing was PBMCs. Receptor source: a middle-aged woman in good health. Some clones in this sample may be carry-over from other donors' samples.

The V call is TRBV29-1, the J call TRBJ1-2, with no clear D. The V end was cut by 7 bases, the J end by 5 bases, with 11 bases between. Germline CDR1 SQVTM, CDR2 ANQGSEA. The CDR3 is 11 amino acids. The DNA of the CDR3 is TGCAGCGCCCGGGCCGAGTATGGCTACACCTTC. Translating gives CSARAEYGYTF.

This clone was seen once. V usage is TRBV2 and J usage is TRBJ2-7; TRBD2 aligns across 7 bases. Germline CDR1 is SNHLY and CDR2 is FYNNEI. The junction had 5 bases not matched to a gene; V was cut back by 5 bases and J by 4 bases. The CDR3 has 13 residues. This chain's CDR3 is CASSRLAVYEQYF. In DNA, the CDR3 is TGTGCCAGCAGTCGGCTAGCGGTATACGAGCAGTACTTC.